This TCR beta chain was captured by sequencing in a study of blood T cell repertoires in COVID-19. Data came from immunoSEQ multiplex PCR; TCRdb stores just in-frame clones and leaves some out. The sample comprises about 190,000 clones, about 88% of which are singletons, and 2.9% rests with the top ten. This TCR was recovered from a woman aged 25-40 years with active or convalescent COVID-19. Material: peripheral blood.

The CDR3 is CASSYADRSDEKLFF. The CDR3, as DNA: TGTGCCAGCAGTTACGCAGACAGGTCTGATGAAAAACTGTTTTTT. V and J are TRBV6-5 and TRBJ1-4; TRBD1 might be the D (6 bases). This CDR3 spans 15 amino acids. V was shortened by 2 bases and J by 6 bases, with 13 bases between the two germline ends. Germline assignment: CDR1 MNHEY and CDR2 SVGAGI.